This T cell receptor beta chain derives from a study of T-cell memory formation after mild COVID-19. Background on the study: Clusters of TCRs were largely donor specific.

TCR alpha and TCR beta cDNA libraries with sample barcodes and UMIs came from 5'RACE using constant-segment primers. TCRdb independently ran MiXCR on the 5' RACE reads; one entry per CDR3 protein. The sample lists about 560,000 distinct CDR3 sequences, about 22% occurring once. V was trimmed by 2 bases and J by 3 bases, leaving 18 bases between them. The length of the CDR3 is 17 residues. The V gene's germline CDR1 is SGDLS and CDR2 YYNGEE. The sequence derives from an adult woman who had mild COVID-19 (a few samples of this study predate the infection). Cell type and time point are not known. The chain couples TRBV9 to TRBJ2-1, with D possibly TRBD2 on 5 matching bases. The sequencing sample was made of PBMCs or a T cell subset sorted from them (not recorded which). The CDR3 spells CASSVSTNVRIYNEQFF. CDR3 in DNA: TGTGCCAGCAGCGTCTCGACTAACGTCCGGATCTACAATGAGCAGTTCTTC.